Below are 7 T cell receptor beta chains sequenced from a single sample in a study of tumor and adjacent non-tumor tissue in lung cancer. This sample's RNA came from whole unsorted tissue. Distant lung tissue was collected more than 3 cm away from the tumor edge. The library came from three nested PCR rounds adapted from ARM-PCR protocols. TCRdb reprocessed the multiplex PCR reads with MiXCR, giving one entry per CDR3 protein. Altogether tens of thousands of distinct CDR3 sequences are present, more than 55% being singletons, with the ten largest covering around 33%. The sample was distant non-tumor lung tissue. The receptor set was obtained from a man between 65 and 85 years old with non-small cell lung cancer.

Worth noting for this clonotype: A read error may produce the germline difference seen at one junction end. The chain uses TRBV4-2 and TRBJ2-2, with D perhaps TRBD2 (6 bases). The CDR3 contains 16 residues. Per the germline V gene, CDR1 is LGHNA and CDR2 is YNFKEQ. The CDR3 DNA reads TGTGCCAGCAGCCAGGAACTAGCAAGGGGAGCCTGGGAGCTGATTTTT. This sequence encodes CASSQELARGAWELIF.

With regard to this clonotype: Compared with germline, one end of the junction differs, possibly owing to a read error. The CDR3 sequence: CVSSQGADRTTYEQYF. CDR3 DNA: TGCGTCAGCAGCCAAGGGGCGGACCGGACTACATACGAGCAGTACTTC. This rearrangement joins TRBV4-1 to TRBJ2-7, with D perhaps matching TRBD2 (6 bases). The CDR3 loop spans 16 amino acids. CDR1 and CDR2 from the germline V gene are MGHRA and YSYEKL.

In its sample, this clonotype was seen many times. The V call is TRBV6-1, the J call TRBJ1-2; TRBD1 matches at 7 bases. CDR1 and CDR2 from the germline V gene are MNHNS and SASEGT. This CDR3 is 13 amino acids long. Trimming at V came to 6 bases and at J to 4 bases, leaving 5 bases not matched to a gene. The CDR3 nucleotides are TGTGCCAGCAGACAGACAGGGAGCTATGGCTACACCTTC. It yields the protein CASRQTGSYGYTF.

Points on this clonotype: Germline and junction disagree at one end, which may indicate a read error. V gene TRBV5-5 combines with J gene TRBJ2-1, with D perhaps matching TRBD1 (6 bases). The CDR3 contains 15 residues. CDR1 SGHKS and CDR2 YYEKEE come from the germline V gene (reference sequence). CDR3 coding DNA: TGTGCCAGCAGCCGCGCAGGACAGTGGGACAATGAACAGTTCTTC. The encoded protein is CASSRAGQWDNEQFF.

In this sample, this clonotype turned up once. One base away lies a much larger clone, so this may be a sequencing read error. This chain links TRBV20-1 with TRBJ2-7; 7 bases line up with TRBD2. The CDR3 is 17 residues long. Germline V lookup: CDR1 DFQATT, CDR2 SNEGSKA (reference sequence). The trim removed 3 bases at V and 0 bases at J, leaving 14 bases unmatched. DNA for the CDR3: TGCAGTGCTAGCTCGCAGGGACTAACGGGATACTCCTACGAGCAGTACTTC. Translation gives CSASSQGLTGYSYEQYF.

With regard to this clonotype: The germline gene is not matched at one end of the junction; a read error may be the cause. The chain links TRBV4-2 to TRBJ2-5, with D unclear. Germline V CDR1 and CDR2: LGHNA, YNFKEQ. The CDR3 is made up of 17 amino acids. CDR3 loop: CASSQDLVVARVETQCF. For the CDR3, the DNA is TGTGCCAGCAGCCAAGATCTTGTGGTCGCTCGGGTTGAGACCCAGTGCTTC.

The chain recombines TRBV14 with TRBJ1-2; D unclear. CDR1 is SGHDN, CDR2 FVKESK, per germline. V lost 0 bases, J lost 9 bases, and 23 bases lay in between. The length of the CDR3 is 17 residues. The CDR3 spells CASSQDRAYGSVRSYTF. CDR3 DNA sequence: TGTGCCAGCAGCCAAGATCGGGCTTATGGTTCCGTTCGTAGCTACACCTTC.